The 21 T cell receptor beta chains below come from one sample, sequenced in a study of cytomegalovirus exposure and HLA in healthy donors. PCR involved 60 Vbeta and 13 Jbeta primers. The protocol was immunoSEQ multiplex PCR, while the TCRdb copy is restricted to in-frame clones and leaves out a portion. The repertoire holds roughly 180,000 clones, with 78% as singletons. The specimen sequenced was PBMCs. The receptors derive from a female donor in good health and CMV-seronegative.

Points on this clone: Other DNA sequences within the sample encode an identical CDR3. V and J are TRBV7-9 and TRBJ2-5; D remains unclear. The CDR3 contains 11 residues. V was trimmed by 5 bases and J by 5 bases, leaving 6 bases between them. Germline CDR1 SEHNR, CDR2 FQNEAQ (reference sequence). The CDR3 spells CASSLLETQYF. Here the CDR3 DNA reads TGTGCCAGCAGCCTCTTGGAGACCCAGTACTTC.

The gene calls are TRBV9 and TRBJ2-7; D possibly corresponds to TRBD2 (5 bases). The CDR3 loop spans 14 amino acids. Between the trimmed V and J ends, which lost 3 bases and 4 bases, there was a span of 14 bases. Germline V gene lookup returns CDR1 SGDLS and CDR2 YYNGEE. CDR3 bases: TGTGCCAGCAGCGAGCTAGCATTCGATTACGAGCAGTACTTC. It specifies CASSELAFDYEQYF.

This clone was seen just once. J is TRBJ1-6 and V is TRBV2; TRBD1 might be the D (6 bases). V gave up 5 bases and J gave up 15 bases, with 11 bases separating them. Per germline, CDR1 SNHLY and CDR2 FYNNEI. This CDR3 spans 11 amino acids. The CDR3 protein is CASSIRTVLHF. The CDR3 bases are TGTGCCAGCAGTATTAGGACAGTCCTCCACTTT.

V gene TRBV7-8 combines with J gene TRBJ2-2; 12 nucleotides align to TRBD2. V lost 8 bases and J lost 2; bases outside the gene matches: 12. Germline values: CDR1 SGHVS, CDR2 FQNEAQ. This CDR3 is 18 amino acids long. The CDR3, as DNA: TGTGCCAGCGGAGCTTTAGGTGGACTAGCGGGAAACACCGGGGAGCTGTTTTTT. Its protein is CASGALGGLAGNTGELFF.

V and J are TRBV7-3 and TRBJ2-1; 11 bases align to TRBD2. V lost 5 bases, J lost 7 bases, and 7 bases stayed unmatched. The germline V gene has CDR1 SGHTA and CDR2 FQGTGA. This CDR3 is 15 amino acids long. CDR3 sequence (DNA): TGTGCCAGCAGCAAAGGGACTAGCGGATATAATGAGCAGTTCTTC. As protein: CASSKGTSGYNEQFF.

Turning to this clone: An end of the junction does not agree with germline; a read error may underlie this. This chain uses TRBV7-7 with TRBJ2-5; 15 bases line up with TRBD2. The germline V gene encodes CDR1 SSHAT and CDR2 FNYEAQ (reference sequence). There are 18 residues in the CDR3. The CDR3 sequence is CASSSVEGLAGGMETQYF. In DNA form, the CDR3 reads TGTGCTAGCAGCTCAGTAGAAGGACTAGCGGGAGGGATGGAGACCCAGTACTTC.

The CDR3 here is CASSPRQGGGYTF. CDR3 bases: TGTGCCAGCAGCCCCCGACAGGGTGGCGGCTACACCTTC. The chain couples TRBV5-4 to TRBJ1-2, with TRBD1 matching 7 bases. The length of the CDR3 is 13 residues. Germline V lookup: CDR1 SGHNT, CDR2 YYREEE (reference sequence). J gave up 8 bases and V 4 bases, and 8 bases lay outside the gene matches. The full variable domain, in which reference TRBV5-4 and TRBJ1-2 provide the parts outside the CDR3, is ETGVTQSPTHLIKTRGQQVTLRCSSQSGHNTVSWYQQALGQGPQFIFQYYREEENGRGNFPPRFSGLQFPNYSSELNVNALELDDSALYLCASSPRQGGGYTFGSGTRLTVV.

The chain is built from TRBV12-5 and TRBJ1-1; D may be TRBD1 (5 bases). Germline V gives CDR1 LGHNT, CDR2 FRNRAP. This CDR3 has 12 residues. Between the trimmed V and J ends, which lost 8 bases and 4 bases, there was a span of 11 bases. The chain's CDR3 is CASRIGVTEAFF. The CDR3 nucleotides read TGTGCTAGTAGGATAGGGGTCACTGAAGCTTTCTTT.

This rearrangement joins TRBV6-5 to TRBJ2-1, with D unresolved. The germline V gene encodes CDR1 MNHEY and CDR2 SVGAGI. V lost 2 bases and J 4 bases, leaving 6 bases between the germline ends. The CDR3 is 13 amino acids. The CDR3 is CASSYPVYNEQFF. The CDR3 DNA reads TGTGCCAGCAGTTACCCGGTATACAATGAGCAGTTCTTC.

The V gene is TRBV4-1, the J gene TRBJ2-7, with 11 nucleotides matching TRBD1. The CDR3 spans 16 residues. V lost 1 base to trimming and J lost 1 base; unmatched junction nucleotides: 3. Germline lookup yields CDR1 MGHRA and CDR2 YSYEKL. This CDR3 is CASSQAGQGGSYEQYF. CDR3 bases: TGCGCCAGCAGCCAAGCGGGACAGGGGGGATCCTACGAGCAGTACTTC.

The V and J genes are TRBV9 and TRBJ1-1; 8 nucleotides agree with TRBD1. V lost 2 bases and J lost 4; bases outside the gene matches: 4. The CDR3 length is 14 residues. CDR1 and CDR2 from the germline V gene are SGDLS and YYNGEE. CDR3 region: CASSVDRVSTEAFF. CDR3 DNA sequence: TGTGCCAGCAGCGTGGACAGGGTGTCCACTGAAGCTTTCTTT.

The CDR3 loop reads CAWSGQGGFNSPLHF. CDR3 nucleotide sequence: TGTGCCTGGAGTGGGCAGGGCGGTTTTAATTCACCCCTCCACTTT. The chain has TRBV30 and TRBJ1-6, with D possibly TRBD1 on 5 matching bases. The CDR3 sequence is 15 residues long. CDR1 and CDR2 (germline): GTSNPN, SVGIG (reference sequence). Trimming left V 1 base short and J 6 bases short, with 13 bases between.

The rearrangement links TRBV19 to TRBJ1-4; 9 bases line up with TRBD1. With V trimmed by 5 bases and J by 11 bases, 6 bases remained unmatched. Germline V gene lookup returns CDR1 LNHDA and CDR2 SQIVND (reference sequence). CDR3 length: 13 amino acids. The CDR3 is CASSGADRGKLFF. As DNA, the CDR3 is TGTGCCAGTAGTGGGGCTGACAGGGGGAAACTGTTTTTT.

The genes are TRBV5-4 and TRBJ1-2; D might be TRBD1 (6 bases). The V and J ends lost 0 bases and 6 bases respectively, with 9 bases between them. This CDR3 has 13 amino acids. Per the germline V gene, CDR1 is SGHNT and CDR2 is YYREEE (reference sequence). In nucleotides, the CDR3 is TGTGCCAGCAGCTTGGGACAGGCCCATGGCTACACCTTC. It yields the protein CASSLGQAHGYTF.

The chain joins TRBV5-1 to TRBJ2-2; D ambiguous. Per germline, CDR1 SGHRS and CDR2 YFSETQ. Between the trimmed V and J ends, which lost 5 bases and 2 bases, there was a span of 10 bases. The CDR3 consists of 14 residues. Here the CDR3 DNA reads TGCGCCAGCAGGTCCGCGCATAACACCGGGGAGCTGTTTTTT. Amino acids: CASRSAHNTGELFF.

The V call is TRBV5-1, the J call TRBJ2-1; D is perhaps TRBD2 (6 bases). This CDR3 has 15 residues. CDR1 is SGHRS and CDR2 is YFSETQ in the germline V gene. Deletions cut 0 bases from V and 1 base from J, with 8 bases between. The CDR3 loop reads CASSLAGVSYNEQFF. The CDR3, as DNA: TGCGCCAGCAGCTTGGCGGGGGTGTCCTACAATGAGCAGTTCTTC.

This chain joins TRBV27 and TRBJ1-1; unclear D gene. Germline V gene sequence: CDR1 MNHEY, CDR2 SMNVEV (reference sequence). Trimming left V 3 bases short and J 7 bases short, with 6 bases between. The CDR3 is 11 amino acids. This chain's CDR3 is CASSFSGEAFF. The DNA of the CDR3 is TGTGCCAGCAGTTTTAGCGGTGAAGCTTTCTTT.

In the case of this clone: Different DNA sequences within this sample yield the same CDR3. The CDR3 sequence: CASSPTPRQGGTEAFF. The CDR3 DNA reads TGTGCCAGCAGCCCGACCCCACGACAGGGTGGCACTGAAGCTTTCTTT. The chain recombines TRBV5-6 with TRBJ1-1; 7 bases align to TRBD1. Germline V gene data show CDR1 as SGHDT and CDR2 as YYEEEE. V trimming: 4 bases; J trimming: 4 bases; junction bases outside the gene matches: 13. The CDR3 runs 16 residues.

The V call is TRBV7-7, the J call TRBJ1-5; 7 bases agree with TRBD1. The CDR3 covers 13 residues. CDR1 is SSHAT, CDR2 FNYEAQ, per germline (reference sequence). V was clipped by 5 bases and J by 5 bases; unmatched bases: 3. The CDR3 region is CASSLGTDQPQHF. Here the CDR3 DNA reads TGTGCCAGCAGCCTAGGGACAGATCAGCCCCAGCATTTT.

The chain combines TRBV9 with TRBJ2-3, with TRBD1 as a possible D gene (5 bases). Germline V lookup: CDR1 SGDLS, CDR2 YYNGEE. The CDR3 totals 17 residues. Between the trimmed V and J ends, which lost 0 bases and 0 bases, there was a span of 14 bases. The CDR3 DNA sequence: TGTGCCAGCAGCGTAGGGGTACAGGTTTTTAGCACAGATACGCAGTATTTT. Its protein product is CASSVGVQVFSTDTQYF.

This chain uses TRBV29-1 with TRBJ2-5, with TRBD1 matching over 7 bases. The trim removed 3 bases at V and 0 bases at J, leaving 1 base unmatched. In germline, CDR1 is SQVTM, CDR2 ANQGSEA. This CDR3 comprises 13 residues. In DNA, the CDR3 is TGCAGCGTTGATGGGACAGACCAAGAGACCCAGTACTTC. It codes for CSVDGTDQETQYF.